Listed below are T cell receptor beta chains from one sample, sequenced in a study of blood T cell repertoires in COVID-19. Libraries were prepared by immunoSEQ multiplex PCR; TCRdb keeps only in-frame clonotypes and omits some of them. The sample yields about 200,000 clones, more than 85% seen once. The sequencing sample was made of peripheral blood. All receptors come from a man between 60 and 75 years old with COVID-19, enrolled during active disease. CDR3s include the opening cysteine and the closing phenylalanine or tryptophan. D genes are given only for firm matches. The size field is filled for only some rows; it gives once, few, many or a size class.

d_gene,j_gene,abundance,len,v_gene,CDR3aa,CDR3nt
.,TRBJ1-6,.,14,TRBV9,CASSVLGGNSPLHF,TGTGCCAGCAGCGTGTTGGGGGGGAATTCACCCCTCCACTTT
.,TRBJ1-3,.,16,TRBV5-1,CASSPGQTSSGNTIYF,TGCGCCAGCAGCCCTGGACAGACCAGCTCTGGAAACACCATATATTTT
.,TRBJ2-7,.,14,TRBV11-3,CASSLAGGSYEQYF,TGTGCCAGCAGCTTGGCCGGGGGATCCTACGAGCAGTACTTC
.,TRBJ2-7,.,10,TRBV3-1/TRBV3-2,CASGARVQYF,TGTGCCAGCGGCGCGAGGGTGCAGTACTTC
TRBD1,TRBJ1-6,.,18,TRBV10-3,CAISESPGQHISYSPLHF,TGTGCCATCAGTGAGTCCCCGGGACAGCATATTAGTTATTCACCCCTCCACTTT
TRBD1,TRBJ1-2,few,14,TRBV18,CASSPTSGGNGYTF,TGTGCCAGCTCCCCTACCTCAGGGGGTAATGGCTACACCTTC
TRBD1,TRBJ1-2,.,11,TRBV5-3,CARSPSRDSTF,TGTGCCAGAAGCCCCAGCAGGGACAGCACCTTC
.,TRBJ2-3,.,15,TRBV24-1,CATSPPGLSTDTQYF,TGTGCCACCAGTCCTCCGGGACTTAGCACAGATACGCAGTATTTT
.,TRBJ1-5,.,14,TRBV23-1,CASSQIWGDQPQHF,TGCGCCAGCAGTCAAATTTGGGGGGATCAGCCCCAGCATTTT
.,TRBJ1-5,.,16,TRBV3-1/TRBV3-2,CASSRSTGFSNQPQHF,TGTGCCAGCAGCCGAAGCACGGGGTTCAGCAATCAGCCCCAGCATTTT
.,TRBJ2-1,.,15,TRBV7-9,CASSLGRQTINEQFF,TGTGCCAGCAGCTTAGGTCGACAGACCATTAATGAGCAGTTCTTC
TRBD1,TRBJ1-2,.,13,TRBV7-2,CASSPGGDYGYTF,TGTGCCAGCAGCCCAGGGGGCGACTATGGCTACACCTTC
.,TRBJ1-6,.,13,TRBV6-5,CASSYSTDSPLHF,TGTGCCAGCAGTTACTCGACAGATTCACCCCTCCACTTT
TRBD1,TRBJ1-2,.,16,TRBV5-1,CASSLAGTGVNYGYTF,TGCGCCAGCAGCTTGGCCGGGACAGGGGTGAACTATGGCTACACCTTC
.,TRBJ2-3,.,14,TRBV28,CASSPGQGGNTQYF,TGTGCCAGCAGTCCCGGACAGGGAGGGAATACGCAGTATTTT
.,TRBJ1-1,.,15,TRBV28,CASSSRETLNTEAFF,TGTGCCAGCAGTTCCCGTGAGACACTGAACACTGAAGCTTTCTTT
TRBD1,TRBJ1-2,.,16,TRBV18,CASSPLKGGEHSGYTF,TGTGCCAGCTCACCACTAAAAGGGGGCGAGCATTCTGGCTACACCTTC
.,TRBJ1-1,.,13,TRBV7-3,CASSPLRNTEAFF,TGTGCCAGCAGCCCACTTCGCAACACTGAAGCTTTCTTT
.,TRBJ2-2,.,14,TRBV27,CASRETGYTGELFF,TGTGCCAGCAGGGAAACAGGGTACACCGGGGAGCTGTTTTTT
TRBD2,TRBJ2-3,once,15,TRBV4-3,CASSQVAGEPDTQYF,TGCGCCAGCAGCCAAGTCGCGGGAGAGCCAGATACGCAGTATTTT
.,TRBJ2-7,.,15,TRBV6-2/TRBV6-3,CASSYGTYRSLAQYF,TGTGCCAGCAGTTACGGAACATACAGGTCCCTCGCGCAGTACTTC
.,TRBJ2-3,.,17,TRBV27,CASSLSMAAGFTDTQYF,TGTGCCAGCAGTTTATCGATGGCCGCAGGGTTCACAGATACGCAGTATTTT
TRBD1,TRBJ1-1,.,14,TRBV19,CASTEVGRGVGAFF,TGTGCCAGTACCGAAGTTGGCAGGGGGGTAGGAGCTTTCTTT
TRBD1,TRBJ1-2,.,11,TRBV2,CASKGTGGYTF,TGTGCCAGCAAGGGGACAGGTGGCTACACCTTC
.,TRBJ2-2,.,18,TRBV6-2/TRBV6-3,CASSPIDRQLSDTGELFF,TGTGCCAGCAGTCCCATCGACAGACAACTATCCGACACCGGGGAGCTGTTTTTT
.,TRBJ1-4,.,15,TRBV3-1/TRBV3-2,CASSQGGVTNEKLFF,TGTGCCAGCAGCCAAGGGGGGGTAACTAATGAAAAACTGTTTTTT
.,TRBJ2-7,once,12,TRBV28,CASSLQGYEQYF,TGTGCCAGCAGTTTACAGGGCTACGAGCAGTACTTC
.,TRBJ2-5,.,14,TRBV6-5,CASSTVAGEETQYF,TGTGCCAGCAGCACTGTTGCAGGGGAAGAGACCCAGTACTTC
.,TRBJ2-7,.,15,TRBV3-1/TRBV3-2,CASSQGSPRTYEQYF,TGTGCCAGCAGCCAAGGTAGCCCACGGACCTACGAGCAGTACTTC
TRBD1,TRBJ2-7,.,17,TRBV19,CASSNQQGAGSRHEQYF,TGTGCCAGTAGTAATCAACAGGGGGCCGGAAGCCGCCACGAGCAGTACTTC
TRBD1,TRBJ1-1,.,17,TRBV19,CASSTRTGGFLNTEAFF,TGTGCCAGTAGTACGCGGACAGGGGGTTTTTTGAACACTGAAGCTTTCTTT
.,TRBJ2-2,.,15,TRBV6-5,CASSYSNRGAGELFF,TGTGCCAGCAGTTACTCGAACCGAGGCGCCGGGGAGCTGTTTTTT
TRBD1,TRBJ1-2,.,16,TRBV19,CASKASFTGGASGYTF,TGTGCCAGTAAAGCATCTTTTACAGGGGGCGCCTCTGGCTACACCTTC
.,TRBJ1-1,.,15,TRBV7-8,CASCPSGARNTEAFF,TGTGCCAGCTGCCCGTCAGGGGCGAGGAACACTGAAGCTTTCTTT
.,TRBJ2-2,.,13,TRBV15,CATSSGSSGELFF,TGTGCCACCAGCTCCGGGAGCTCCGGGGAGCTGTTTTTT
TRBD2,TRBJ2-5,.,17,TRBV9,CASSPIAGGAGRETQYF,TGTGCCAGCAGCCCAATAGCGGGAGGGGCTGGTAGGGAGACCCAGTACTTC
.,TRBJ2-4,.,15,TRBV5-4,CASRAVERAKNIQYF,TGTGCCAGCAGGGCCGTGGAGAGAGCCAAAAACATTCAGTACTTC
.,TRBJ2-7,.,15,TRBV19,CASSLLPGQSYEQYF,TGTGCCAGTAGCCTATTGCCAGGGCAGTCCTACGAGCAGTACTTC
.,TRBJ2-1,.,18,TRBV28,CASSLWAASAETYNEQFF,TGTGCCAGCAGTTTATGGGCCGCTAGCGCAGAAACCTACAATGAGCAGTTCTTC
.,TRBJ2-2,once,13,TRBV12-3/TRBV12-4,CASSLTVTGELFF,TGTGCCAGCAGTTTGACAGTCACCGGGGAGCTGTTTTTT
.,TRBJ1-1,.,14,TRBV14,CASSPFIQGPEAFF,TGTGCCAGCAGCCCTTTCATACAGGGTCCTGAAGCTTTCTTT
.,TRBJ1-2,once,16,TRBV7-9,CASSPLPTALFDGYTF,TGTGCCAGCAGCCCCCTCCCGACAGCGCTATTTGATGGCTACACCTTC